This T cell receptor (beta chain) was obtained from a study of shared clonotypes between healthy human individuals (dated by TCRdb to the early 2020s). At the level of the whole study: Three men and a couple of women, aged 18 to 49 years, made up the cohort. Per donor, three plates each were used for CD4 naive and CD4 memory, two for CD8 naive, and one for CD8 memory. Each donor's leukapheresis produced roughly between roughly 0.85 and 9.5 billion PBMCs. Blood TCR repertoires of several healthy adults were deeply sequenced to estimate repertoire size and the extent of clonotype sharing between individuals. To increase sequencing depth and limit assay-specific biases, TCR repertoire library preparation and sequencing were carried out by different laboratories using diverse techniques. Overall study outcomes, separate from this receptor: Compared with non-shared clonotypes, the clonotypes found in all four sorted-subset donors had higher generation probabilities. Rarefaction of sorted-subset datasets indicated incomplete sequencing despite the large sequencing depth. Only blood was sampled, and tissue TCR repertoires likely differ from those in blood. When a handful of donors were compared, the shared fraction of clonotypes was approximately 5% for naive CD4, about 4% for naive CD8, more than 2% for memory CD4, and roughly 0.4% for memory CD8. Pairwise subsampling led to the expectation that sequencing depth would affect the degree of clonotype sharing among donors. Because the study included only a small number of donors, the genetic and exposure-history diversity represented was limited. Estimated clonotype richness was generally larger for naive than for memory subsets.

CDR1 and CDR2, looked up from the germline V gene, are MNHNS and SASEGT. V is trimmed back by 0 bases and J by 7 bases, and the junction contains 9 bases that no gene match accounts for. Inclusive of the bounding cysteine and phenylalanine, the CDR3 is 18 residues long. This entry keeps only the CDR3 DNA: 54 bases, framed from base 1. CD8 naive samples were obtained by positive selection for CCR7 among CD45RO-negative cells, yielding a CD45RA+CCR7+ population from which TemRA cells were excluded. Healthy HIV-negative adults with no recently reported acute infections or vaccinations were included as donors. Every donor was a Caucasian adult residing in Nashville, Tennessee, USA. After blood collection by leukapheresis, PBMCs were isolated using Ficoll-Histopaque density gradient centrifugation and then cryopreserved in the vapor phase of liquid nitrogen. Analytical flow cytometry was used to check the purity and quantity of each magnetically sorted T cell population. Genomic DNA was isolated from every sorted fraction and measured by UV absorbance on a Nanodrop 2000c.

Using the deep immunoSEQ assay, multiplex PCR amplified TCR CDR3 regions from genomic DNA. Extracted genomic DNA from each cell subset was spread evenly across all wells of several immunoSEQ 96-well plates, with each plate serving as a replicate. For sorted subsets, about 0.2 ug genomic DNA, equal to tens of thousands of T cell genomes, was loaded into each replicate PCR. Purified libraries were measured with a Qubit 3.0 fluorometer, size-checked on a Bioanalyzer 2100, and measured again with the KAPA Library Quantification kit. Every immunoSEQ 96-well plate was sequenced on a separate single-read 150-cycle Illumina NextSeq 550 flow cell. Under the source paper's analysis protocol: Because the immunoSEQ output held only junctional sequences and lacked quality scores, the filtering could not match the filtering applied to full-length reads. To assign V/J genes and CDR3, sequences were annotated against IMGT germline references using PyIR, a Python wrapper for IgBLAST v1.9. Reads with weak V/J assignments (E-value above 1e-6), missing CDR3, stop codons, out-of-frame junctions, or ambiguous translated residues were removed. A V3J clonotype was defined by an identical inferred V gene, J gene, and CDR3 amino acid sequence. Percentage overlap between repertoires was computed as shared unique clonotypes divided by the size of the smaller repertoire. RTK rarefaction, the Chao1 estimator, and Recon v2.1 estimates of unobserved clonotypes were used to assess repertoire richness. OLGA was used to compute generation probabilities for all TCRbeta clonotypes that the gDNA method yielded from several donors. TCRdb's version of the immuneACCESS table is confined to in-frame rearrangements and falls short of the full clone set. An unresolved V gene accounts for under half of the shortfall where checked; the remainder is of unknown origin. That table is the source of V, J and clone size, and D and trimming were worked out from the DNA. The sample table lists about 700,000 clones, 92% of them with a count of one. About 24% of the sample is held by the ten biggest clonotypes.

About this clone: The antigen it binds to is not known. No base quality values were provided; no much bigger clone lies one nucleotide off.

The sample consisted of naive CD8+ T cells sorted from blood. The cell subset or site label, read with the paper, signifies: CD45RA+CCR7+. The sequence came from a young man in good health. The rearranged segments are TRBV6-1 and TRBJ2-1, with 13 bases matching TRBD2. The DNA is TGTGCCAGCAGTGAAGCGGCTTGGACTAGCGGGAGTGTAAATGAGCAGTTCTTC. Its translation reads: CASSEAAWTSGSVNEQFF.